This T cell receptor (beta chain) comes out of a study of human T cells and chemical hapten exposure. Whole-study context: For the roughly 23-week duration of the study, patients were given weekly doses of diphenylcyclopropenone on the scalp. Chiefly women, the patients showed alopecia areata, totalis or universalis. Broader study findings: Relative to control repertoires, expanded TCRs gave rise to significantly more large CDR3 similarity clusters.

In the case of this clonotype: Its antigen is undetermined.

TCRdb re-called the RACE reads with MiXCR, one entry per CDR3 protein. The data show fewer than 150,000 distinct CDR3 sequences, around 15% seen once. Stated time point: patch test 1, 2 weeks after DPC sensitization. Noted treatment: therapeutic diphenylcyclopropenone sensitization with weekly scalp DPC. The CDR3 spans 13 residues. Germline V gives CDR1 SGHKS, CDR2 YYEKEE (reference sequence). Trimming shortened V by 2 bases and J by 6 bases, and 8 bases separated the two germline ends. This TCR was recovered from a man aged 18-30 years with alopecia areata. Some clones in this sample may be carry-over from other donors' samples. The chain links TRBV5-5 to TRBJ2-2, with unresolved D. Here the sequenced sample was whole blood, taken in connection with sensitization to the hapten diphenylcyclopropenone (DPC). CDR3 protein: CASSFDGPGELFF. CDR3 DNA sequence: TGTGCCAGCAGCTTCGACGGACCCGGGGAGCTGTTTTTT.